These T cell receptor beta chains were read from a single sample in a study of shared clonotypes between healthy human individuals. Measured with immunoSEQ multiplex PCR; TCRdb has only the in-frame clones, and not every one. The sample shows more than 2,000,000 clones, around 90% of them seen only once. The sample taken for sequencing was naive CD4+ T cells sorted from blood. The receptors shown here come from a man aged 18-30 years in good health. CDR3s include the opening cysteine and the closing phenylalanine or tryptophan. Each record gives: V gene, D gene, J gene, clone size, CDR3 DNA, CDR3 protein. D genes are given only for firm matches. Part of the rows lack a size; the others show once, few, many or a class for expanded clones.

>TRBV11-2|.|TRBJ1-1|once
TGTGCCAGCAGCTTAGAGTATAGGGCAGTAAGGGACACTGAAGCTTTCTTT
CASSLEYRAVRDTEAFF
>TRBV5-6|.|TRBJ2-1|.
TGTGCCAGCAGCTTTCGACAGCTCTACAATGAGCAGTTCTTC
CASSFRQLYNEQFF
>TRBV6-4|.|TRBJ2-2|.
TGTGCCACCTCGAACACTGGCAGCGGGGAGCTGTTTTTT
CATSNTGSGELFF
>TRBV27|TRBD1|TRBJ2-1|.
TGTGCCAGCAGTTTCTCCGGACAGGGTCTATACAATGAGCAGTTCTTC
CASSFSGQGLYNEQFF
>TRBV29-1|.|TRBJ2-3|once
TGCAGCGTTGAAGCCAGAAGGACAGATACGCAGTATTTT
CSVEARRTDTQYF
>TRBV2|.|TRBJ1-1|.
TGTGCCAGCAGTGATGGGGGGCGAGGGACTGAAGCTTTCTTT
CASSDGGRGTEAFF
>TRBV4-1|TRBD1|TRBJ1-3|.
TGCGCCAGCAGCCAACCCGTCGCGGGACAGCGGAGAAACACCATATATTTT
CASSQPVAGQRRNTIYF
>TRBV7-9|TRBD1|TRBJ1-5|few
TGTGCCAGCAGCTTAGGGACAGGCCTTCTCAATCAGCCCCAGCATTTT
CASSLGTGLLNQPQHF
>TRBV6-6|.|TRBJ2-7|.
TGTGCCAGCAGTGTCTACGGGAACTACGAGCAGTACTTC
CASSVYGNYEQYF
>TRBV10-3|.|TRBJ2-1|.
TGTGCCATCATGGGAGGGGGCCCGTACAATGAGCAGTTCTTC
CAIMGGGPYNEQFF
>TRBV6-1|TRBD1|TRBJ1-1|.
TGTGCCAGCAGTTCTACAGGGGAGATCGCTGAAGCTTTCTTT
CASSSTGEIAEAFF
>TRBV6-1|.|TRBJ1-1|.
TGTGCCAGCAGTGTCGGGCAGAACACTGAAGCTTTCTTT
CASSVGQNTEAFF
>TRBV5-1|.|TRBJ1-1|.
TGCGCCAGCAGCTTGCTCGGGGATACCACTGAAGCTTTCTTT
CASSLLGDTTEAFF
>TRBV5-1|TRBD2|TRBJ2-7|.
TGCGCCAGCGCCGGACTAGCGGGGGGACCTCCCGAGCAGTACTTC
CASAGLAGGPPEQYF
>TRBV19|.|TRBJ2-7|.
TGTGCCAGTAGTAGAAGATGGGGAGAAGGGAGCTACGAGCAGTACTTC
CASSRRWGEGSYEQYF
>TRBV6-5|.|TRBJ2-3|.
TGTGCCAGCAGTTACAGGGACCTAAGGGATGCGCAGTATTTT
CASSYRDLRDAQYF
>TRBV18|.|TRBJ1-2|.
TGTGCCAGCTCACCACCGTCAGGAAGGCTCCAATCTAACTATGGCTACACCTTC
CASSPPSGRLQSNYGYTF
>TRBV7-2|TRBD1|TRBJ1-2|.
TGTGCCAGCAGCCTAAACAGGGGGGATGGCTACACCTTC
CASSLNRGDGYTF
>TRBV10-2|.|TRBJ2-7|.
TGCGCCAGCAGTGAGTCAGTCGGGGCCTACGAGCAGTACTTC
CASSESVGAYEQYF
>TRBV5-4|.|TRBJ2-5|.
TGTGCCAGCAGCTCTCAGGTTCAAGAGACCCAGTACTTC
CASSSQVQETQYF
>TRBV30|TRBD2|TRBJ2-7|.
TGTGCCTGGAGTGCGGGGGGGCCGGGGTACGAGCAGTACTTC
CAWSAGGPGYEQYF
>TRBV5-1|TRBD2|TRBJ2-2|.
TGCGCCAGCAGCTTCGGGACTAGCGGGAGTAGTACCGGGGAGCTGTTTTTT
CASSFGTSGSSTGELFF
>TRBV6-4|.|TRBJ2-3|.
TGTGCCAGCAGTCCCCTTGGGGGAACCACAGATACGCAGTATTTT
CASSPLGGTTDTQYF
>TRBV5-1|TRBD2|TRBJ2-2|.
TGCGCCAGCAGCCCCCGGGCGGGAGGGCCTTCCGGGGAGCTGTTTTTT
CASSPRAGGPSGELFF
>TRBV6-5|TRBD1|TRBJ2-7|once
TGTGCCAGCAGTTACCGTGACAGGGGACACTACGAGCAGTACTTC
CASSYRDRGHYEQYF
>TRBV18|.|TRBJ2-5|.
TGTGCCAGCTCACCACCGGCCGGCGCGGGGGCTCGGTACTTC
CASSPPAGAGARYF
>TRBV7-8|.|TRBJ2-4|.
TGTGCCAGCAGCTTTAGCAGGTGGGAAAACATTCAGTACTTC
CASSFSRWENIQYF
>TRBV5-6|TRBD1|TRBJ1-2|.
TGTGCCAGCAGCTCCGGACAGGGGAAGGATAACTATGGCTACACCTTC
CASSSGQGKDNYGYTF
>TRBV6-5|.|TRBJ1-6|.
TGTGCCAGCAGTTATGGGGGAAACTCCTATAATTCACCCCTCCACTTT
CASSYGGNSYNSPLHF
>TRBV7-9|.|TRBJ2-1|.
TGTGCCAGCAGCCAAACACACCGCTACGATGAGCAGTTCTTC
CASSQTHRYDEQFF
>TRBV11-2|TRBD1|TRBJ2-3|.
TGTGCCAGCAGCTTGGACAGGGGGCCAGATACGCAGTATTTT
CASSLDRGPDTQYF
>TRBV7-7|.|TRBJ2-3|.
TGTGCTAGCAGCTTAGGACTTGGCACAGATACGCAGTATTTT
CASSLGLGTDTQYF
>TRBV6-5|.|TRBJ2-1|.
TGTGCCAGCAGTCGAGAGGGTGAGCAGTTCTTC
CASSREGEQFF
>TRBV7-9|.|TRBJ2-7|.
TGTGCCAGCAGCTTACGCGCAGGGGCCTACGAGCAGTACTTC
CASSLRAGAYEQYF
>TRBV2|.|TRBJ1-1|once
TGTGCCAGCAGTGTAAGAGCCGAGAACACTGAAGCTTTCTTT
CASSVRAENTEAFF
>TRBV27|.|TRBJ2-1|.
TGTGCCAGCAGTTTTAGAGCGGTTAGGATAAATGAGCAGTTCTTC
CASSFRAVRINEQFF
>TRBV6-4|.|TRBJ2-1|few
TGTGCCAGCAGTGACGAGAGCCTGGGAGATGAGCAGTTCTTC
CASSDESLGDEQFF
>TRBV2|.|TRBJ2-7|.
TGTGCCAGCAGCGGCAACTACGAGCAGTACTTC
CASSGNYEQYF
>TRBV5-4|TRBD2|TRBJ2-1|.
TGTGCCAGCAGTGCGTTTTTAGCGGGAGCGGTGGATGAGCAGTTCTTC
CASSAFLAGAVDEQFF
>TRBV19|TRBD2|TRBJ2-2|.
TGTGCCAGTAGTCTGGGGACTAGCGGGACCGGGGAGCTGTTTTTT
CASSLGTSGTGELFF
>TRBV30|.|TRBJ1-4|once
TGTGCCTGGGGGACCAACAGGGTAAAAAAACTGTTTTTT
CAWGTNRVKKLFF
>TRBV10-2|TRBD1|TRBJ2-7|.
TGCGCCAGCAGTGAGCCGTCCAGGGGGACCTACGAGCAGTACTTC
CASSEPSRGTYEQYF
>TRBV5-4|.|TRBJ2-1|.
TGTGCCAGCAGCACAGGGACGGATTCCTACAATGAGCAGTTCTTC
CASSTGTDSYNEQFF
>TRBV6-5|TRBD1|TRBJ2-3|.
TGTGCCAGCAGGCGGGGACAGGGTTTGGATACGCAGTATTTT
CASRRGQGLDTQYF
>TRBV6-5|.|TRBJ1-3|.
TGTGCCAGCAGCGGGACCGCTGGAAACACCATATATTTT
CASSGTAGNTIYF
>TRBV5-1|.|TRBJ2-7|.
TGCGCCAGCAGCTCCACTACCGGGACCTACATGCTCTCTAGGTACGAGCAGTACTTC
CASSSTTGTYMLSRYEQYF
>TRBV27|.|TRBJ1-2|.
TGTGCCAGCTCCTTAAAGGGGACTAACTATGGCTACACCTTC
CASSLKGTNYGYTF
>TRBV6-5|.|TRBJ2-2|.
TGTGCCAGCAGAAAATGGACCGGGGAGCTGTTTTTT
CASRKWTGELFF
>TRBV30|.|TRBJ2-7|.
TGTGCCTGGAGTGTAGGGGATACAGAGCAGTACTTC
CAWSVGDTEQYF
>TRBV6-1|.|TRBJ1-2|.
TGTGCCAGCAGTGAAGCTTTCTGGGCGGGTGGTGGCTACACCTTC
CASSEAFWAGGGYTF
>TRBV2|.|TRBJ2-1|.
TGTGCCAGCATGGGGGAGAGGGGATGGGTTTACAATGAGCAGTTCTTC
CASMGERGWVYNEQFF
>TRBV6-5|TRBD1|TRBJ1-1|.
TGTGCCAGCAGACTCAACAGGGGGCAGGACACTGAAGCTTTCTTT
CASRLNRGQDTEAFF
>TRBV6-6|.|TRBJ1-4|.
TGTGCCAGCAGTTACTCGAGAGCAGGGCATTCTGAAAAACTGTTTTTT
CASSYSRAGHSEKLFF
>TRBV6-1|.|TRBJ1-4|.
TGTGCCAGCGGTAAAGGGGATGAAAAACTGTTTTTT
CASGKGDEKLFF
>TRBV18|.|TRBJ2-1|.
TGTGCCAGCTCGTCTCCGGGGGAGGACTACAATGAGCAGTTCTTC
CASSSPGEDYNEQFF